Listed below are T cell receptor beta chains from one sample, sequenced in a study of cytomegalovirus exposure and HLA in healthy donors. The method was immunoSEQ multiplex PCR; TCRdb's version includes in-frame clones alone and lacks a portion of them. The table lists 100,000 or so clones, roughly 75% of them singletons. Sequencing was done on a sample of PBMCs. These receptors were obtained from a male donor in good health and CMV-seropositive. CDR3s include the opening cysteine and the closing phenylalanine or tryptophan. D genes are given only for firm matches. A clone size is listed for some rows: how often the clone was seen (once, few, many), or a class if it is expanded.

D gene: TRBD1; clone size: .; V gene: TRBV5-6; J gene: TRBJ1-3; CDR3 protein: CASSRGQANSGNTIYF; CDR3 DNA: TGTGCCAGCAGCCGGGGACAGGCAAACTCTGGAAACACCATATATTTT
D gene: TRBD1; clone size: .; V gene: TRBV4-3; J gene: TRBJ2-7; CDR3 protein: CASSQGPGQGAYEQYF; CDR3 DNA: TGCGCCAGCAGCCAAGGTCCCGGACAGGGGGCCTACGAGCAGTACTTC
D gene: TRBD1; clone size: .; V gene: TRBV5-6; J gene: TRBJ2-1; CDR3 protein: CASSFQGAKLYSEQFF; CDR3 DNA: TGTGCCAGCAGCTTTCAGGGGGCGAAATTATACAGTGAGCAGTTCTTC
D gene: TRBD1; clone size: .; V gene: TRBV6-6; J gene: TRBJ1-5; CDR3 protein: CASSYSARGNQPQHF; CDR3 DNA: TGTGCCAGCAGTTACTCAGCCAGGGGGAATCAGCCCCAGCATTTT
D gene: .; clone size: .; V gene: TRBV6-5; J gene: TRBJ1-2; CDR3 protein: CASSSLRGANYGYTF; CDR3 DNA: TGTGCCAGCAGTTCCCTCAGGGGAGCTAACTATGGCTACACCTTC
D gene: .; clone size: .; V gene: TRBV30; J gene: TRBJ2-7; CDR3 protein: CAWRPLAVSSYEQYF; CDR3 DNA: TGTGCCTGGAGACCCTTAGCGGTTAGCTCCTACGAGCAGTACTTC
D gene: .; clone size: few; V gene: TRBV6-1; J gene: TRBJ2-7; CDR3 protein: CASSEALRQENYEQYF; CDR3 DNA: TGTGCCAGCAGTGAAGCGTTAAGACAGGAGAACTACGAGCAGTACTTC
D gene: .; clone size: .; V gene: TRBV29-1; J gene: TRBJ2-7; CDR3 protein: CSVGGGVGSYEQYF; CDR3 DNA: TGCAGCGTTGGAGGCGGGGTGGGCTCCTACGAGCAGTACTTC
D gene: TRBD1; clone size: .; V gene: TRBV4-1; J gene: TRBJ2-7; CDR3 protein: CASSLGQGADGQYF; CDR3 DNA: TGCGCCAGCAGCCTCGGACAGGGGGCAGACGGGCAGTACTTC
D gene: TRBD2; clone size: .; V gene: TRBV15; J gene: TRBJ2-3; CDR3 protein: CATSGGGTYKDTQYF; CDR3 DNA: TGTGCCACCAGCGGGGGGGGGACTTATAAAGATACGCAGTATTTT
D gene: TRBD1; clone size: .; V gene: TRBV4-3; J gene: TRBJ2-1; CDR3 protein: CASSHAGTGGRGEQFF; CDR3 DNA: TGCGCCAGCAGCCATGCTGGGACAGGGGGGAGGGGCGAGCAGTTCTTC
D gene: TRBD2; clone size: .; V gene: TRBV7-9; J gene: TRBJ2-5; CDR3 protein: CASSRGVEMRETQYF; CDR3 DNA: TGTGCCAGCAGTCGGGGGGTGGAGATGAGGGAGACCCAGTACTTC
D gene: TRBD1; clone size: .; V gene: TRBV7-2; J gene: TRBJ1-2; CDR3 protein: CASSLTTGSYGYTF; CDR3 DNA: TGTGCCAGCAGCTTGACGACAGGGAGCTATGGCTACACCTTC
D gene: .; clone size: .; V gene: TRBV2; J gene: TRBJ2-5; CDR3 protein: CASSFTEETQYF; CDR3 DNA: TGTGCCAGCAGTTTCACTGAAGAGACCCAGTACTTC
D gene: .; clone size: .; V gene: TRBV19; J gene: TRBJ2-1; CDR3 protein: CASSVTGTHEQFF; CDR3 DNA: TGTGCCAGTAGTGTCACAGGGACCCATGAGCAGTTCTTC
D gene: TRBD1; clone size: .; V gene: TRBV7-2; J gene: TRBJ2-5; CDR3 protein: CASSKWGTGTGKETQYF; CDR3 DNA: TGTGCCAGCAGTAAATGGGGGACCGGGACAGGGAAAGAGACCCAGTACTTC
D gene: TRBD1; clone size: .; V gene: TRBV29-1; J gene: TRBJ1-4; CDR3 protein: CSADLPGTGDELFF; CDR3 DNA: TGCAGCGCGGACCTTCCCGGGACAGGGGATGAACTGTTTTTT
D gene: .; clone size: .; V gene: TRBV11-3; J gene: TRBJ1-1; CDR3 protein: CASSLMGGENTEAFF; CDR3 DNA: TGTGCCAGCAGCTTAATGGGGGGTGAGAACACTGAAGCTTTCTTT
D gene: .; clone size: .; V gene: TRBV10-3; J gene: TRBJ2-7; CDR3 protein: CAISGDTYEQYF; CDR3 DNA: TGTGCCATCAGTGGGGACACCTACGAGCAGTACTTC
D gene: TRBD2; clone size: .; V gene: TRBV5-4; J gene: TRBJ2-7; CDR3 protein: CASSRASSGGAEQYF; CDR3 DNA: TGTGCCAGCAGCCGGGCCTCTAGCGGGGGGGCCGAGCAGTACTTC
D gene: TRBD2; clone size: .; V gene: TRBV7-2; J gene: TRBJ2-1; CDR3 protein: CASSLLAGGVGQQFF; CDR3 DNA: TGTGCCAGCAGCTTACTAGCGGGGGGAGTTGGCCAGCAGTTCTTC
D gene: .; clone size: .; V gene: TRBV4-1; J gene: TRBJ1-5; CDR3 protein: CASSQGGLNQPQHF; CDR3 DNA: TGCGCCAGCAGCCAAGGGGGACTCAATCAGCCCCAGCATTTT
D gene: .; clone size: once; V gene: TRBV28; J gene: TRBJ1-1; CDR3 protein: CASSFSLFEAFF; CDR3 DNA: TGTGCCAGCAGTTTTAGTTTATTTGAAGCTTTCTTT
D gene: TRBD1; clone size: .; V gene: TRBV5-1; J gene: TRBJ2-3; CDR3 protein: CASSRQGTSTDTQYF; CDR3 DNA: TGCGCCAGCAGCCGACAGGGGACTAGCACAGATACGCAGTATTTT
D gene: TRBD2; clone size: .; V gene: TRBV9; J gene: TRBJ2-3; CDR3 protein: CASSDRLAGATDTQYF; CDR3 DNA: TGTGCCAGCAGCGACCGACTAGCGGGGGCCACAGATACGCAGTATTTT
D gene: TRBD1; clone size: .; V gene: TRBV11-1; J gene: TRBJ2-5; CDR3 protein: CASSPGGQGVETQYF; CDR3 DNA: TGTGCCAGCAGCCCAGGTGGCCAGGGGGTGGAGACCCAGTACTTC
D gene: TRBD2; clone size: once; V gene: TRBV15; J gene: TRBJ2-1; CDR3 protein: CATSLAGPIYNEQFF; CDR3 DNA: TGTGCCACCAGTTTAGCGGGGCCTATTTACAATGAGCAGTTCTTC
D gene: TRBD1; clone size: .; V gene: TRBV20-1; J gene: TRBJ2-1; CDR3 protein: CSAREDRVQFF; CDR3 DNA: TGCAGTGCTAGAGAAGACAGGGTTCAGTTCTTC
D gene: .; clone size: .; V gene: TRBV5-1; J gene: TRBJ1-3; CDR3 protein: CASSPKTEENTIYF; CDR3 DNA: TGCGCCAGCAGCCCTAAAACGGAGGAAAACACCATATATTTT
D gene: TRBD1; clone size: .; V gene: TRBV4-2; J gene: TRBJ2-7; CDR3 protein: CASSQAGTGSYEQYF; CDR3 DNA: TGTGCCAGCAGCCAGGCCGGGACAGGGTCCTACGAGCAGTACTTC
D gene: .; clone size: .; V gene: TRBV5-1; J gene: TRBJ1-1; CDR3 protein: CASSLTGTEAFF; CDR3 DNA: TGCGCCAGCAGCCTGACGGGTACTGAAGCTTTCTTT
D gene: TRBD1; clone size: .; V gene: TRBV27; J gene: TRBJ2-7; CDR3 protein: CASSWDRDYEQYF; CDR3 DNA: TGTGCCAGCAGTTGGGACAGGGACTACGAGCAGTACTTC
D gene: .; clone size: .; V gene: TRBV30; J gene: TRBJ1-2; CDR3 protein: CAWTLNANYGYTF; CDR3 DNA: TGTGCCTGGACACTGAATGCTAACTATGGCTACACCTTC
D gene: .; clone size: .; V gene: TRBV28; J gene: TRBJ1-2; CDR3 protein: CASRTGHSNYGYTF; CDR3 DNA: TGTGCCAGCAGGACCGGACATTCTAACTATGGCTACACCTTC
D gene: TRBD2; clone size: .; V gene: TRBV6-5; J gene: TRBJ2-1; CDR3 protein: CASSYTSGGRRNEQFF; CDR3 DNA: TGTGCCAGCAGTTACACTAGCGGGGGGAGGAGGAATGAGCAGTTCTTC
D gene: TRBD1; clone size: few; V gene: TRBV11-1; J gene: TRBJ2-3; CDR3 protein: CASSLGTGPPTDTQYF; CDR3 DNA: TGTGCCAGCAGCTTGGGGACAGGGCCCCCCACAGATACGCAGTATTTT
D gene: .; clone size: .; V gene: TRBV2; J gene: TRBJ2-7; CDR3 protein: CASSDGVPYEQYF; CDR3 DNA: TGTGCCAGCAGTGACGGGGTTCCCTACGAGCAGTACTTC
D gene: .; clone size: .; V gene: TRBV6-1; J gene: TRBJ2-3; CDR3 protein: CASSEGIRVTDTQYF; CDR3 DNA: TGTGCCAGCAGTGAAGGTATCAGGGTGACAGATACGCAGTATTTT
D gene: TRBD1; clone size: once; V gene: TRBV5-8; J gene: TRBJ1-2; CDR3 protein: CASSFSGTGLYGYTF; CDR3 DNA: TGTGCCAGCAGCTTTTCCGGGACAGGGCTCTATGGCTACACCTTC
D gene: TRBD2; clone size: .; V gene: TRBV4-3; J gene: TRBJ2-3; CDR3 protein: CASSPAGRLDTQYF; CDR3 DNA: TGCGCCAGCAGTCCAGCGGGGCGCTTAGATACGCAGTATTTT
D gene: TRBD1; clone size: .; V gene: TRBV5-6; J gene: TRBJ1-6; CDR3 protein: CASSRGDSNYNSPLHF; CDR3 DNA: TGTGCCAGCAGTCGCGGGGACAGCAACTATAATTCACCCCTCCACTTT
D gene: .; clone size: .; V gene: TRBV20-1; J gene: TRBJ1-1; CDR3 protein: CSASGGTEAFF; CDR3 DNA: TGCAGTGCTAGCGGGGGGACTGAAGCTTTCTTT
D gene: TRBD2; clone size: few; V gene: TRBV29-1; J gene: TRBJ2-2; CDR3 protein: CSVLIAGGDGELFF; CDR3 DNA: TGCAGCGTTCTCATAGCGGGGGGTGACGGGGAGCTGTTTTTT
D gene: .; clone size: .; V gene: TRBV7-2; J gene: TRBJ2-3; CDR3 protein: CASSLTRQDSSTQYF; CDR3 DNA: TGTGCCAGCAGCTTAACAAGGCAGGATTCGAGTACGCAGTATTTT
D gene: .; clone size: once; V gene: TRBV6-1; J gene: TRBJ2-6; CDR3 protein: CASSALRSGANVLTF; CDR3 DNA: TGTGCCAGCAGTGCCCTCCGCTCTGGGGCCAACGTCCTGACTTTC
D gene: TRBD2; clone size: .; V gene: TRBV5-1; J gene: TRBJ2-1; CDR3 protein: CASSNSTSGIYNEQFF; CDR3 DNA: TGCGCCAGCAGCAACTCGACTAGCGGGATCTACAATGAGCAGTTCTTC
D gene: TRBD2; clone size: few; V gene: TRBV7-6; J gene: TRBJ2-1; CDR3 protein: CASSSPGGISYNEQFF; CDR3 DNA: TGTGCCAGCAGTTCCCCCGGGGGGATTTCCTACAATGAGCAGTTCTTC
D gene: .; clone size: .; V gene: TRBV19; J gene: TRBJ1-5; CDR3 protein: CASSPGMAVGLIGQPQHF; CDR3 DNA: TGTGCCAGTAGTCCGGGGATGGCCGTGGGGTTAATAGGTCAGCCCCAGCATTTT
D gene: .; clone size: .; V gene: TRBV5-1; J gene: TRBJ1-4; CDR3 protein: CASRARGASATNEKLFF; CDR3 DNA: TGCGCCAGCAGGGCCCGGGGGGCCAGTGCAACTAATGAAAAACTGTTTTTT
D gene: .; clone size: .; V gene: TRBV19; J gene: TRBJ1-5; CDR3 protein: CASREHTNSNQPQHF; CDR3 DNA: TGTGCCAGTAGAGAACATACAAATAGCAATCAGCCCCAGCATTTT
D gene: TRBD2; clone size: .; V gene: TRBV30; J gene: TRBJ2-1; CDR3 protein: CACQTSGVYNEQFF; CDR3 DNA: TGTGCCTGCCAAACTAGCGGGGTTTACAATGAGCAGTTCTTC
D gene: TRBD1; clone size: .; V gene: TRBV30; J gene: TRBJ1-2; CDR3 protein: CAWSGQGPYTF; CDR3 DNA: TGTGCCTGGAGTGGACAGGGTCCCTACACCTTC
D gene: TRBD2; clone size: few; V gene: TRBV5-4; J gene: TRBJ2-3; CDR3 protein: CASSLGGLAGGRADTQYF; CDR3 DNA: TGTGCCAGCAGCTTAGGGGGACTAGCGGGGGGGAGGGCAGATACGCAGTATTTT
D gene: .; clone size: few; V gene: TRBV9; J gene: TRBJ1-1; CDR3 protein: CASSVGGRGGDTEAFF; CDR3 DNA: TGTGCCAGCAGCGTAGGGGGTCGGGGAGGGGACACTGAAGCTTTCTTT
D gene: .; clone size: .; V gene: TRBV5-4; J gene: TRBJ1-5; CDR3 protein: CASSLGREGQPQHF; CDR3 DNA: TGTGCCAGCAGCTTAGGCAGGGAGGGTCAGCCCCAGCATTTT
D gene: .; clone size: .; V gene: TRBV2; J gene: TRBJ2-3; CDR3 protein: CARETSTDTQYF; CDR3 DNA: TGTGCCAGGGAGACTAGCACAGATACGCAGTATTTT
D gene: TRBD1; clone size: few; V gene: TRBV6-5; J gene: TRBJ2-7; CDR3 protein: CASSLGQGAHEQYF; CDR3 DNA: TGTGCCAGCAGCTTGGGACAGGGGGCCCACGAGCAGTACTTC
D gene: TRBD1; clone size: .; V gene: TRBV6-5; J gene: TRBJ2-6; CDR3 protein: CASKGAVGANVLTF; CDR3 DNA: TGTGCCAGCAAGGGGGCTGTTGGGGCCAACGTCCTGACTTTC
D gene: TRBD1; clone size: .; V gene: TRBV7-7; J gene: TRBJ1-3; CDR3 protein: CASSSGQGSGNTIYF; CDR3 DNA: TGTGCTAGCAGTTCGGGACAGGGCTCTGGAAACACCATATATTTT